The source of this T cell receptor beta chain is a study of cytomegalovirus exposure and HLA in healthy donors. Looking at the study overall: In a previous analysis, around 110 million unique TCR beta sequences were found from 150 million to 200 million T cells.

A multiplex PCR was run with 60 Vbeta primers and 13 Jbeta primers. Sequencing used immunoSEQ multiplex PCR; TCRdb keeps in-frame clones, though not all of them. The sample holds some 250,000 clones; around 76% are singletons and the top ten take 5% to 6.5%. This CDR3 is built from 18 residues. The trim removed 1 base at V and 1 base at J, leaving 7 bases unmatched. Per the germline V gene, CDR1 is KGHSH and CDR2 is LQKENI. The sequencing sample was made of PBMCs. The sequence was obtained from a woman aged 40 to 49 in good health and CMV-seropositive. The chain links TRBV18 to TRBJ2-6; TRBD1 matches at 7 bases. The CDR3, as DNA: TGTGCCAGCTCACCACGCACCGGCAGGGGGTCTGGGGCCAACGTCCTGACTTTC. Translation gives CASSPRTGRGSGANVLTF.